This T cell receptor (beta chain) was recorded in a study of beta chain features in type 1 diabetes. This CDR3 comprises 15 residues. In germline, CDR1 is LNHNV, CDR2 YYDKDF (reference sequence). V shed 3 bases, J shed 6 bases, and the junction held 3 bases outside the gene matches. Study-level points and caveats: A pattern of fewer insertions and more deletions at VDJ junctions was seen in type 1 diabetes patients.

About this clone: Antigen unknown.

The authors reverse transcribed all of the isolated RNA, so sequencing captured expressed TCRB transcripts. The method was immunoSEQ multiplex PCR; TCRdb's version includes in-frame clones alone and lacks a portion of them. The sample has 600,000 to 650,000 clones, less than 20% seen once. The specimen was naive CD4+ T cells from blood. V and J are TRBV15 and TRBJ2-1, with TRBD2 matching 12 bases. This TCR derives from a man aged 18-30 years in good health. CDR3 sequence: CATSRTLAGGNEQFF. CDR3 bases: TGTGCCACCAGCAGGACACTAGCGGGAGGCAATGAGCAGTTCTTC.